These T cell receptor beta chains were read from a single sample in a study of T cell changes during pregnancy in multiple sclerosis. Repertoires were generated with immunoSEQ multiplex PCR, while TCRdb's copy carries only in-frame clones and drops some. The sample lists fewer than 60,000 clones; less than 95% were seen once. The sample consisted of peripheral blood, taken in the third trimester of pregnancy. The receptors originated from a female donor in good health, enrolled as a control in a pregnancy study. CDR3s include the opening cysteine and the closing phenylalanine or tryptophan. Fields, in order: clone size, J gene, D gene, V gene, CDR3 protein, CDR3 DNA. The D gene is left open where the match is weak. The size entry is marked missing in some rows and otherwise reads once, few, many or a size class.

. TRBJ2-5 TRBD2 TRBV5-5 CASSPGLAGGIQETQYF TGTGCCAGCAGCCCGGGGCTAGCGGGGGGCATCCAAGAGACCCAGTACTTC
. TRBJ1-1 . TRBV18 CASSQDRAGTTGAFF TGTGCCAGCTCACAGGACCGAGCCGGCACTACGGGGGCTTTCTTT
. TRBJ1-1 . TRBV6-5 CASREMGKTEAFF TGTGCCAGCCGGGAAATGGGAAAAACTGAAGCTTTCTTT
. TRBJ1-6 . TRBV11-2 CASSLDGGRLTPLHF TGTGCCAGCAGCTTAGATGGGGGCCGTCTGACACCCCTCCACTTT
. TRBJ2-7 TRBD2 TRBV7-2 CASSLSPSGGAFEQYF TGTGCCAGCAGCTTATCTCCTAGCGGGGGGGCCTTTGAGCAGTACTTC
. TRBJ2-3 . TRBV9 CASSVGVGGITDTQYF TGTGCCAGCAGCGTAGGGGTGGGGGGAATCACAGATACGCAGTATTTT
many TRBJ1-2 . TRBV6-1 CASMSRKPLGYTF TGTGCCAGCATGAGCAGGAAACCCCTAGGCTACACCTTC
. TRBJ2-3 . TRBV12-5 CASGLGGNTQYF TGTGCTAGTGGTTTGGGAGGGAATACGCAGTATTTT
few TRBJ2-2 . TRBV29-1 CSVSAGTVNTGELFF TGCAGCGTTTCCGCGGGGACAGTGAACACCGGGGAGCTGTTTTTT
. TRBJ1-2 . TRBV30 CAWNTGGQGYTF TGTGCCTGGAATACGGGAGGTCAGGGCTACACCTTC
. TRBJ1-5 TRBD1 TRBV2 CASVGGQGGGQPQHF TGTGCCAGCGTCGGGGGACAGGGTGGGGGGCAGCCCCAGCATTTT